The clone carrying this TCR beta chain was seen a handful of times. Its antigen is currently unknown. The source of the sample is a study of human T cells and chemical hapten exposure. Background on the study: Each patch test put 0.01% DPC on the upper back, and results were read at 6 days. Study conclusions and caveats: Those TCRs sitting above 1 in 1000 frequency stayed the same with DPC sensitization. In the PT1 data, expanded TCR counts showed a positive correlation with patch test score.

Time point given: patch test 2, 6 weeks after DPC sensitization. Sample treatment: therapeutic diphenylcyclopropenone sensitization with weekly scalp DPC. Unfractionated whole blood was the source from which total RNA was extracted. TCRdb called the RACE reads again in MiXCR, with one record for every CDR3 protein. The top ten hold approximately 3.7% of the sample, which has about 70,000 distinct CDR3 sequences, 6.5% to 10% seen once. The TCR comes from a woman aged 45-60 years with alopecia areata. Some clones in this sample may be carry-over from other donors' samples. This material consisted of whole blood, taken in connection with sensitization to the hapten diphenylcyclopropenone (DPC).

DNA of the CDR3: TGTGCCAGCAGCCACACTCCAGGGCACTCCTACAATGAGCAGTTCTTC. It yields the protein CASSHTPGHSYNEQFF. The V call is TRBV3-1, the J call TRBJ2-1; weak D call: TRBD1 (5 bases). CDR3 size: 16 residues. Trimming pared 3 bases from V and 0 bases from J, leaving 12 bases between. The germline V gene has CDR1 LGHDT and CDR2 YNNKEL (reference sequence).